The clone carrying this TCR beta chain was observed at least ten times. Its antigen remains unknown. This CDR3 spans 18 amino acids. The trim removed 2 bases at V and 0 bases at J, leaving 9 bases unmatched. The V gene's germline CDR1 is MNHEY and CDR2 SVGAGI. The sample originates from a study of regulatory T cells in long-lasting Graves disease. Building the TCR beta libraries relied on iRepertoire HTBI primers, and CDR3 regions underwent Arm-PCR. TCRdb passed the multiplex PCR reads through MiXCR, listing each CDR3 protein once. The sample carries approximately 350,000 distinct CDR3 sequences, approximately 12% recorded once. Findings and caveats of the study: The persistent group shared around 2,700 public clonotypes, more than the roughly 970 shared by new patients.

Regarding time point: newly diagnosed GD, antithyroid drugs for less than 3 months. Making the TCR library involved RNA that had been extracted from PBMCs. With EDTA tubes as the receptacles, roughly 9.7 milliliters of peripheral blood were drawn. This sample was also put to use in a study of T cells in Graves' hyperthyroidism and ophthalmopathy. That paper notes: For the diagnoses, clinical symptoms, serum thyroxine and TRAb, thyroid ultrasound and orbital computed tomography were used. The HTBI primer set was used in a first-round RT-PCR of the TCR CDR3.

The chain combines TRBV6-5 with TRBJ2-4; 8 nucleotides agree with TRBD1. The specimen comprised peripheral blood mononuclear cells (PBMCs), sampled at new diagnosis, from a patient treated with antithyroid drugs. The sequence derives from a woman in her late teens or twenties with Graves disease. Here the CDR3 reads CASSYLTGVTKAKNIQYF. In nucleotides, the CDR3 is TGTGCCAGCAGTTACCTGACAGGGGTCACAAAAGCCAAAAACATTCAGTACTTC.